The T cell receptor (beta chain) under discussion was sequenced for a study of OX40 agonist ivuxolimab in advanced cancers. Study-level information: Treatment received earlier with anti-PD-1, anti-PD-L1 or anti-CTLA-4 agents was allowed, and over 30% had some. Partial responses were achieved by three patients, one with hepatocellular carcinoma and two with cutaneous melanoma. Whole-study findings and limits: Expanded peripheral T-cell antigen specificity went undetermined. Low normalized T-cell clonal expansion was additionally recorded for some nonresponders.

Comment on this clone: Antigen specificity is unknown. The CDR3 carries no conserved terminal phenylalanine or tryptophan, so it likely arises from a read error.

Per germline, CDR1 MDHEN and CDR2 SYDVKM. The CDR3 length is 14 residues. V lost 6 bases and J lost 2, with 11 bases in between. Some clones are missing from TCRdb's copy, which holds only in-frame ones; the method was immunoSEQ multiplex PCR. This sample yields 70,000 to 95,000 clones, of which about 85% are seen a single time; under 4% belongs to the top ten. This specimen was CD4+ or CD8+ T cells sorted from blood, taken in a trial of the OX40 agonist ivuxolimab. The chain joins TRBV28 to TRBJ1-5; possibly TRBD1 for D (5 bases). The sequence was collected from an adult with an advanced solid tumor such as melanoma, head and neck, liver or kidney cancer. The CDR3 is CASRSGFGNQPQHL. The CDR3 DNA sequence: TGTGCCAGCAGATCAGGGTTCGGCAATCAGCCCCAGCATCTT.